These 3 T cell receptor beta chains share one sample of origin, sequenced in a study of siplizumab effects on memory and regulatory T cells. Profiled with immunoSEQ multiplex PCR; TCRdb holds only in-frame clones, not every one. The sample shows approximately 40,000 clones, about 89% of them seen only once. Sequencing used naive CD4+ T cells sorted from blood. All receptors derive from a human donor in good health.

The chain combines TRBV4-1 with TRBJ2-3; no definite D call. The germline V gene has CDR1 MGHRA and CDR2 YSYEKL. This CDR3 comprises 17 residues. Trimming removed 2 bases at V and 2 bases at J, with 17 bases between. The CDR3 sequence is CASSQSPGLLVTDTQYF. In nucleotides, the CDR3 is TGCGCCAGCAGCCAATCTCCGGGCCTATTAGTCACAGATACGCAGTATTTT.

CDR3 coding DNA: TGTGCCAGCAGTTACGGTCTAGCGGGAGTTCATGAGCAGTTCTTC. Its protein is CASSYGLAGVHEQFF. This rearrangement joins TRBV6-5 to TRBJ2-1, with 10 bases lining up with TRBD2. Trimming at V came to 2 bases and at J to 8 bases, leaving 6 bases not matched to a gene. The CDR3 loop spans 15 amino acids. Germline V CDR1 and CDR2: MNHEY, SVGAGI.

This chain joins TRBV2 and TRBJ2-3; TRBD2 agrees at 9 bases. The CDR3 is made up of 16 amino acids. Trimming removed 6 bases from V and 3 bases from J; junction bases left unmatched: 10. The germline CDR1 and CDR2 sequences are SNHLY and FYNNEI. CDR3 coding DNA: TGTGCCAGCAGCGTTGATAGCGGGAGTGGAACAGATACGCAGTATTTT. Its translation: CASSVDSGSGTDTQYF.